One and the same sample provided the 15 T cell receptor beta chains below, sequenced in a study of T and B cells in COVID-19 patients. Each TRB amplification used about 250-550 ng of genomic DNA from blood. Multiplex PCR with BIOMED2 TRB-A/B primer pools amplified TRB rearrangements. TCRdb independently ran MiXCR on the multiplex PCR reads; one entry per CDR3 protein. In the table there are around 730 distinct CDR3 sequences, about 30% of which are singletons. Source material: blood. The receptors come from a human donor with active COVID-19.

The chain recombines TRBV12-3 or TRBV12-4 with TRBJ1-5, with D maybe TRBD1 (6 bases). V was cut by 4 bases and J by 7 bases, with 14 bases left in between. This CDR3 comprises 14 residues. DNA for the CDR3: TGTGCCAGCAGTTATGGGGCAGGGGTACAGCCCCAGCATTTT. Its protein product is CASSYGAGVQPQHF.

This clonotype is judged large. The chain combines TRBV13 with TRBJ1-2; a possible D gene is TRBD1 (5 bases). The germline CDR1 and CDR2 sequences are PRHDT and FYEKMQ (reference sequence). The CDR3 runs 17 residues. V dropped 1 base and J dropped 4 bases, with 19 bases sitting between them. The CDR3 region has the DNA TGTGCCAGCAGCTTAGAAGGGGACCCGGGCAGGGCCTATGGCTACACCTTC. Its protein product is CASSLEGDPGRAYGYTF.

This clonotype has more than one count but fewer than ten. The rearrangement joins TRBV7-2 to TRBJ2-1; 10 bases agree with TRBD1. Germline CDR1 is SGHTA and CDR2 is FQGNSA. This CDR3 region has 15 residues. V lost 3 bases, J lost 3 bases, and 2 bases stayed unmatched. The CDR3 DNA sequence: TGTGCCAGCAGCTTGGGACAGGGGAACTACAATGAGCAGTTCTTC. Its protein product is CASSLGQGNYNEQFF. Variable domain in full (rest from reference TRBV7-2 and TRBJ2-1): GAGVSQSPSNKVTEKGKDVELRCDPISGHTALYWYRQSLGQGLEFLIYFQGNSAPDKSGLPSDRFSAERTGGSVSTLTIQRTQQEDSAVYLCASSLGQGNYNEQFFGPGTRLTVL.

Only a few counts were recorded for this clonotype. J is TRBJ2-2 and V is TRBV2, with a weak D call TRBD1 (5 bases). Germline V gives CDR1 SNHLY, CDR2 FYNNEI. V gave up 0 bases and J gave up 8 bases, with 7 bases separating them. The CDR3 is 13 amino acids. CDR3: CASSEARVGELFF. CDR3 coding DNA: TGTGCCAGCAGTGAAGCCAGGGTGGGGGAGCTGTTTTTT.

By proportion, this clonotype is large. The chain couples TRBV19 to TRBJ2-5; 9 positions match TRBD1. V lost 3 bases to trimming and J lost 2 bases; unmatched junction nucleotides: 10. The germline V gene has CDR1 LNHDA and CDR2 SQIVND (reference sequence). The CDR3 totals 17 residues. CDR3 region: CASSMGSGTGLQETQYF. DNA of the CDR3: TGTGCCAGTAGTATGGGTTCCGGGACAGGGTTACAAGAGACCCAGTACTTC.

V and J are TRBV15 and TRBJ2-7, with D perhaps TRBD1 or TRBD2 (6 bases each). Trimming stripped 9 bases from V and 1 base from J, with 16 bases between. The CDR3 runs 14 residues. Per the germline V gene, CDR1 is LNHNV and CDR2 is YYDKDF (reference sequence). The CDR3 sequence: CATSEGGPSYEQYF. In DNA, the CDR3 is TGTGCCACGTCGGAGGGGGGCCCTTCCTACGAGCAGTACTTC.

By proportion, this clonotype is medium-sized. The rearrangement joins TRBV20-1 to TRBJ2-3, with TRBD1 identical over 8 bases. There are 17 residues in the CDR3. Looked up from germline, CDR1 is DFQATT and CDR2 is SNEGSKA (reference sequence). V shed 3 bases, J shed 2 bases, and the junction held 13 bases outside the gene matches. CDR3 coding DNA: TGCAGTGCTAGGATCGGTTGGGGGACAGGTTTCACAGATACGCAGTATTTT. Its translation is CSARIGWGTGFTDTQYF.

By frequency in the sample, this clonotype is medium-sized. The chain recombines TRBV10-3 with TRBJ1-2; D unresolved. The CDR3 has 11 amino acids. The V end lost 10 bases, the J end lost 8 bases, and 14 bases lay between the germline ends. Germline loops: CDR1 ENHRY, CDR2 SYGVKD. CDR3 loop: CASLGLRGYTF. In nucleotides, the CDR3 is TGTGCCAGTCTGGGGTTACGGGGCTACACCTTC.

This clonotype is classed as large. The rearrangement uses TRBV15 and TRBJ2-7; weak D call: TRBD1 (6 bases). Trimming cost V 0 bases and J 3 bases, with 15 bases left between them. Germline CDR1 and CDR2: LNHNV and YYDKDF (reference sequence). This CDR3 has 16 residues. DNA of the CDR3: TGTGCCACCAGCAGAGATCGTCTGGGGGCGGACTACGAGCAGTACTTC. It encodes CATSRDRLGADYEQYF.

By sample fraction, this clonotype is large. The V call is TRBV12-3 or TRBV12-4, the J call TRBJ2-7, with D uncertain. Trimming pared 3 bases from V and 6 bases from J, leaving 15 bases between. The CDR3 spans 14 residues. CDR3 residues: CASSLVGSLGEQYF. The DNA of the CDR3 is TGTGCCAGCAGTTTGGTGGGCAGTCTGGGCGAGCAGTACTTC.

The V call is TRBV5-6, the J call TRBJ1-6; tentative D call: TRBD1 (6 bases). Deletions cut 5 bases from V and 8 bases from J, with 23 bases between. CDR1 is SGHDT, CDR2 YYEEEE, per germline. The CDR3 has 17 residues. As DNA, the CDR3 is TGTGCCAGCAGACTCGGACTAGCGGGGGGCATATATTCACCCCTCCACTTT. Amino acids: CASRLGLAGGIYSPLHF.

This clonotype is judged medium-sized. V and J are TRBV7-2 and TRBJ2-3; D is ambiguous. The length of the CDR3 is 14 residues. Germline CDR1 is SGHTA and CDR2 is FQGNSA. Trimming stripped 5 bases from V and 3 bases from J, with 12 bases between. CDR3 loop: CASSPRTGTDTQYF. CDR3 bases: TGTGCCAGCAGCCCGCGGACGGGTACAGATACGCAGTATTTT.

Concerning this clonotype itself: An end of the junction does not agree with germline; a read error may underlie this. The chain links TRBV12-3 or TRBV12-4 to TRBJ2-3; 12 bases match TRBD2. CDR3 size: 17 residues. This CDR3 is CASRRASGGGDTGTQYF. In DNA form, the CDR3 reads TGTGCCAGCAGGAGGGCTAGCGGGGGGGGCGACACAGGTACGCAGTATTTT.

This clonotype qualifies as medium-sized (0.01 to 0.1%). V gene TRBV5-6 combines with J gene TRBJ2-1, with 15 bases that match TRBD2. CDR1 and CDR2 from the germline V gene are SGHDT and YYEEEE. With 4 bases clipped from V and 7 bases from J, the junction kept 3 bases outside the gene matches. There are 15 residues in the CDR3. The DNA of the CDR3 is TGTGCCAGCAGCCCGGGACTAGCGGGGGGAAATGAGCAGTTCTTC. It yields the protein CASSPGLAGGNEQFF.

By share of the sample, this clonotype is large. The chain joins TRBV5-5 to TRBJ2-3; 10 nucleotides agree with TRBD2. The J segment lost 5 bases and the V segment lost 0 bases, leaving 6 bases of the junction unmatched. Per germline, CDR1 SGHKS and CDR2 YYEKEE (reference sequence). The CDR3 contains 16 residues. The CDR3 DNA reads TGTGCCAGCAGCTTGGTGCTAGCGGGGGCAGGAGATACGCAGTATTTT. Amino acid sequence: CASSLVLAGAGDTQYF.